The sequence of this TCR beta chain was determined in a study of CD8 T cells in Susac syndrome. With random hexamers, reverse transcription was performed on about 0.45 to 1 ug of RNA. From the immunoSEQ multiplex PCR reads, TCRdb called clonotypes with MiXCR, one entry per CDR3 protein. The repertoire has some 160,000 distinct CDR3 sequences, around 92% of them found once; the top ten carry 0.065% to 0.085%. Sequencing of TCR beta drew on CD8+ and CD4+ T cells from blood. This CDR3 is built from 13 residues. Looked up from germline, CDR1 is SGHTA and CDR2 is FQGNSA. V lost 8 bases and J lost 0, with 10 bases in between.

V is TRBV7-2 and J is TRBJ1-2; D ambiguous. The receptor's source is a human donor in good health. The sample comprised CD4+ T cells from PBMCs. CDR3 residues: CASATQANYGYTF. DNA for the CDR3: TGTGCCAGCGCGACCCAAGCTAACTATGGCTACACCTTC.